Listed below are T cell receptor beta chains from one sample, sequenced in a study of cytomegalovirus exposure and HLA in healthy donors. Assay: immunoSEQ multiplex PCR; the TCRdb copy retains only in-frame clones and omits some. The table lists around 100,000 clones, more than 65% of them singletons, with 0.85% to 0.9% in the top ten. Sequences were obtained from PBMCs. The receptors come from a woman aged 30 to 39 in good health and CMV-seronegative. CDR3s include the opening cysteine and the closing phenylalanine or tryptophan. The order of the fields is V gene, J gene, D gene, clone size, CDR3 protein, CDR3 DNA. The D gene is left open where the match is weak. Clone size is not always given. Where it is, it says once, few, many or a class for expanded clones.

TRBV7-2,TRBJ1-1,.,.,CASSRQTGSNTEAFF,TGTGCCAGCAGTCGTCAAACAGGTTCGAACACTGAAGCTTTCTTT
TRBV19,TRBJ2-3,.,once,CASNARQQGTQYF,TGTGCCAGTAATGCTAGGCAGCAGGGTACGCAGTATTTT
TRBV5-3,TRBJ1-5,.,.,CARSCFGGQDQPQHF,TGTGCCAGAAGCTGTTTCGGGGGGCAGGATCAGCCCCAGCATTTT
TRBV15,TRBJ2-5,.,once,CATSRDLEETQYF,TGTGCCACCAGCAGAGATTTAGAAGAGACCCAGTACTTC
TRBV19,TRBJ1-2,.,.,CASSPQVAPGYTF,TGTGCCAGTAGTCCCCAGGTCGCGCCTGGCTACACCTTC
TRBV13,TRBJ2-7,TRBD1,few,CASSFLGYRGHLEQYF,TGTGCCAGCAGCTTCCTCGGTTACAGGGGGCATCTCGAGCAGTACTTC
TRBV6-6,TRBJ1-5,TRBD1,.,CASSDTGVQPQHF,TGTGCCAGCAGTGACACAGGGGTGCAGCCCCAGCATTTT
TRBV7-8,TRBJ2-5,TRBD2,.,CASSFNLAGGQETQYF,TGTGCCAGCAGCTTTAACCTAGCGGGAGGGCAAGAGACCCAGTACTTC
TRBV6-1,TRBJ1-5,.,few,CASRAQGIQPQHF,TGTGCCAGCAGGGCACAGGGAATCCAGCCCCAGCATTTT
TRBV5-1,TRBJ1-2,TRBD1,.,CASSPGQGASIFAHGYTF,TGCGCCAGCAGCCCAGGACAGGGGGCTTCAATATTCGCCCATGGCTACACCTTC
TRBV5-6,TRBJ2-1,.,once,CASSLTGHNEQFF,TGTGCCAGCAGCTTGACAGGGCACAATGAGCAGTTCTTC
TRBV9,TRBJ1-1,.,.,CASSVRPGGLEAFF,TGTGCCAGCAGCGTACGCCCCGGGGGGCTTGAAGCTTTCTTT
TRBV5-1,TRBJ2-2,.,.,CASSFESGSGELFF,TGCGCCAGCAGCTTCGAATCAGGGTCCGGGGAGCTGTTTTTT
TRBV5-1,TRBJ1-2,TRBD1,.,CASSLAPTGGNYGYTF,TGCGCCAGCAGCTTGGCCCCGACAGGGGGCAACTATGGCTACACCTTC
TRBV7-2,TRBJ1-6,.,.,CASSLRTRALNSPLHF,TGTGCCAGCAGCTTAAGGACCAGGGCACTAAATTCACCCCTCCACTTT
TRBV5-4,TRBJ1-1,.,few,CASSLQGEAFF,TGTGCCAGCAGCCTCCAGGGGGAAGCTTTCTTT
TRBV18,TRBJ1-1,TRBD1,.,CASSPGQATTEAFF,TGTGCCAGCTCACCCGGACAGGCAACCACTGAAGCTTTCTTT
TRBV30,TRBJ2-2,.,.,CAWRALSGELFF,TGTGCCTGGAGGGCCCTCTCGGGGGAGCTGTTTTTT
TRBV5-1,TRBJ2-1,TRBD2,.,CASNLAGNSYNEQFF,TGCGCCAGCAACCTAGCGGGGAACTCCTACAATGAGCAGTTCTTC
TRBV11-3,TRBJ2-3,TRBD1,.,CASSLGGQGDDTQYF,TGTGCCAGCAGCTTAGGAGGGCAGGGGGACGATACGCAGTATTTT
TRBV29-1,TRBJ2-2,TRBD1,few,CSVGQLGELFF,TGCAGCGTGGGACAGCTCGGGGAGCTGTTTTTT
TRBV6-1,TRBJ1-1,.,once,CASSDSPLNTEAFF,TGTGCCAGCAGTGACTCCCCCTTGAACACTGAAGCTTTCTTT
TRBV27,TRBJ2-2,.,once,CASTSRGGELFF,TGTGCCAGCACCTCGCGGGGCGGGGAGCTGTTTTTT
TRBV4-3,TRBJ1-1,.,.,CASSQDRLGGMRAFF,TGCGCCAGCAGCCAAGATCGACTGGGGGGAATGCGAGCTTTCTTT
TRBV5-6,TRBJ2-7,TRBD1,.,CASSLGGQGPYEQYF,TGTGCCAGCAGCTTGGGGGGACAGGGTCCGTACGAGCAGTACTTC
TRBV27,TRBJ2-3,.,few,CASSSPGIGIVDTQYF,TGTGCCAGCAGTTCCCCAGGGATTGGGATCGTAGATACGCAGTATTTT
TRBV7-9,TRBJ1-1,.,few,CASRVGQTEAFF,TGTGCCAGCAGGGTAGGACAGACCGAAGCTTTCTTT
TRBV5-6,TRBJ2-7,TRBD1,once,CASSLTGTGVYEQYF,TGTGCCAGCAGCCTAACCGGGACAGGGGTCTACGAGCAGTACTTC
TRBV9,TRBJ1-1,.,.,CASSVGSVGVLAEAFF,TGTGCCAGCAGCGTAGGATCTGTCGGGGTCCTTGCTGAAGCTTTCTTT
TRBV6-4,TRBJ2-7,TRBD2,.,CASYGLAGSSSYEQYF,TGTGCCAGCTATGGACTAGCGGGATCCTCTTCCTACGAGCAGTACTTC
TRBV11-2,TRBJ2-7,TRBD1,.,CASSLGPGGVYEQYF,TGTGCCAGCAGCTTGGGTCCAGGGGGAGTTTATGAGCAGTACTTC
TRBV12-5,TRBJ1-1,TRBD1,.,CASGLGQGDGGTEAFF,TGTGCTAGTGGTTTGGGACAGGGGGATGGGGGGACTGAAGCTTTCTTT
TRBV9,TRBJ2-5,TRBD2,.,CASSVARGLAHETQYF,TGTGCCAGCAGCGTAGCTCGGGGACTAGCACATGAGACCCAGTACTTC
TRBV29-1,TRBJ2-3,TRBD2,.,CSVAGGAGDTQYF,TGCAGCGTAGCGGGGGGCGCTGGAGATACGCAGTATTTT
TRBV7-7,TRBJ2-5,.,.,CASSSDLEEETQYF,TGTGCTAGCAGCTCCGATCTAGAGGAGGAGACCCAGTACTTC
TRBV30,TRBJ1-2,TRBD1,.,CAWRPTGTGYGYTF,TGTGCCTGGAGGCCCACCGGGACAGGTTATGGCTACACCTTC
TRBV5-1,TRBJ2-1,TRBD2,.,CASSPGLAGGSYNEQFF,TGCGCCAGCAGCCCGGGACTAGCGGGAGGTTCCTACAATGAGCAGTTCTTC
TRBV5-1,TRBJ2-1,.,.,CASSKLPVNEQFF,TGCGCCAGCAGCAAGCTCCCGGTCAATGAGCAGTTCTTC
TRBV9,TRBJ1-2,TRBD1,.,CASSQGAYGYTF,TGTGCCAGCAGCCAGGGGGCCTATGGCTACACCTTC
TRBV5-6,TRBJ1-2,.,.,CASSSLGTLGPRSYTF,TGTGCCAGCAGCTCCCTCGGGACACTCGGCCCCAGAAGCTACACCTTC
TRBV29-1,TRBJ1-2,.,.,CSVVSGYGYTF,TGCAGCGTTGTGAGTGGCTATGGCTACACCTTC
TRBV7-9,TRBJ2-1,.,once,CASSPSGEQFF,TGTGCCAGCAGCCCAAGTGGCGAGCAGTTCTTC
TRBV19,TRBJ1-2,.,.,CASRGREDGYTF,TGTGCCAGTAGGGGGCGAGAAGATGGCTACACCTTC
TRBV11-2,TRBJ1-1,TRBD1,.,CASSLVSLGTGGTEAFF,TGTGCCAGCAGCTTAGTTTCGTTGGGGACAGGGGGAACTGAAGCTTTCTTT
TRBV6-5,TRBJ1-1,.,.,CASSYWGGLGTEAFF,TGTGCCAGCAGTTACTGGGGGGGCCTGGGTACTGAAGCTTTCTTT
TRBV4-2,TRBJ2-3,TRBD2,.,CASSQDLTSGGTDTQYF,TGTGCCAGCAGCCAAGATCTTACTAGCGGGGGCACAGATACGCAGTATTTT
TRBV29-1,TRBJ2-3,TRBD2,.,CSLSGETTDTQYF,TGCAGCCTTAGCGGGGAGACCACAGATACGCAGTATTTT
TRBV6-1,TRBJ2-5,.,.,CASSGGRGTLGTLPQETQYF,TGTGCCAGCAGTGGGGGACGGGGCACTCTCGGGACACTCCCCCAAGAGACCCAGTACTTC
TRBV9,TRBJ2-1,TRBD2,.,CASSARLAGDEQFF,TGTGCCAGCAGCGCGAGACTAGCGGGGGATGAGCAGTTCTTC
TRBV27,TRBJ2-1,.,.,CASSLEGSSYNEQFF,TGTGCCAGCAGTTTGGAGGGGAGCTCCTACAATGAGCAGTTCTTC
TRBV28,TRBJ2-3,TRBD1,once,CASGTGGPDTQYF,TGTGCCAGCGGGACAGGGGGCCCAGATACGCAGTATTTT
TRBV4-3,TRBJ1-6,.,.,CASSQEGAVGSYNSPLHF,TGCGCCAGCAGCCAAGAGGGGGCAGTTGGGTCCTATAATTCACCCCTCCACTTT
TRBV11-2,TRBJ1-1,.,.,CASSLYRGEAFF,TGTGCCAGCAGCTTATATCGGGGGGAAGCTTTCTTT
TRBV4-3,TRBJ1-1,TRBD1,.,CASSRGTGVGLTEAFF,TGCGCCAGCAGCCGCGGGACAGGGGTAGGATTAACTGAAGCTTTCTTT
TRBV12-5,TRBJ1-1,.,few,CASGPGQNTEAFF,TGTGCTAGTGGTCCGGGACAGAACACTGAAGCTTTCTTT
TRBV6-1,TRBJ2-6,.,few,CASSGGGHSGANVLTF,TGTGCCAGCAGTGGGGGCGGCCACTCTGGGGCCAACGTCCTGACTTTC
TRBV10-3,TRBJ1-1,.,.,CAISDKTGIYHTEAFF,TGTGCCATCAGTGACAAGACAGGTATTTATCACACTGAAGCTTTCTTT